These T cell receptor beta chains were read from a single sample in a study of early T cells in non-severe SARS-CoV-2 infection. TCRdb analysed the 5' RACE reads with MiXCR anew, one entry per CDR3 protein. Among more than 55,000 distinct CDR3 sequences listed, 8.5% to 10% were seen once. Sequencing input: whole blood. Every receptor here comes from an adult who was a healthcare worker with PCR-confirmed SARS-CoV-2 infection or an uninfected control (not recorded which). The conserved cysteine and the conserved F or W are not part of the CDR3 here. The order of the fields is V gene, CDR3 protein.

V: TRBV7-8; CDR3: ASSLAMSRGINEQF
V: TRBV10-3; CDR3: AITQGLAGGNSYEQY
V: TRBV12-3/TRBV12-4; CDR3: ASSSDRGKYEQY
V: TRBV11-1; CDR3: ASSPRSRSAEAF
V: TRBV7-2; CDR3: ASSTLTGRETQY
V: TRBV20-1; CDR3: SAPTIAGSTDTQY
V: TRBV4-2; CDR3: ASNTGGSGTEAF
V: TRBV5-5; CDR3: ASSWRFISSPPYEQY
V: TRBV20-1; CDR3: SARDRRGANEQF
V: TRBV11-2; CDR3: ASNPGTGTDTQY
V: TRBV20-1; CDR3: SVLFPGQKSSGYT
V: TRBV12-5; CDR3: ASGLADREETQY
V: TRBV11-2; CDR3: ASSSRAGVVADTQY
V: TRBV20-1; CDR3: SASLDYGYT
V: TRBV20-1; CDR3: SARDMAGSPEAF
V: TRBV20-1; CDR3: SALRQDSYNEQF
V: TRBV4-2; CDR3: ASSQERVPDTQY
V: TRBV28; CDR3: ASRWDMNTEAF
V: TRBV12-3/TRBV12-4; CDR3: ASSQLVDEQY
V: TRBV29-1; CDR3: SVTPIVRDTQY
V: TRBV7-8; CDR3: ASSPQDRLF
V: TRBV4-2; CDR3: ASSHRWNEQY